The entry below describes one TCR beta chain. The data were obtained in a study of T-cell reconstitution after alpha-beta-depleted transplantation in children. A library of TCRbeta sequences, prepared with unique molecular identifiers, was generated. TCRdb re-called the PCR reads through MiXCR, storing one row per CDR3 protein. Of hundreds of thousands of distinct CDR3 sequences listed, 16% were seen once; the top ten hold approximately 1%. The CDR3 has 13 amino acids. The J segment lost 3 bases and the V segment lost 7 bases, leaving 9 bases of the junction unmatched. Germline V gene lookup returns CDR1 SQVTM and CDR2 ANQGSEA.

The chain links TRBV29-1 to TRBJ2-7; TRBD1 agrees at 7 bases. This receptor was identified in a human donor who donated a stem cell graft to a child with acute myeloid leukemia. Sequencing was performed on PBMCs from the stem cell graft donor, taken from the stem cell graft. The CDR3 is CSASYGQDYEQYF. CDR3 bases: TGCAGCGCTAGCTATGGACAGGACTACGAGCAGTACTTC.